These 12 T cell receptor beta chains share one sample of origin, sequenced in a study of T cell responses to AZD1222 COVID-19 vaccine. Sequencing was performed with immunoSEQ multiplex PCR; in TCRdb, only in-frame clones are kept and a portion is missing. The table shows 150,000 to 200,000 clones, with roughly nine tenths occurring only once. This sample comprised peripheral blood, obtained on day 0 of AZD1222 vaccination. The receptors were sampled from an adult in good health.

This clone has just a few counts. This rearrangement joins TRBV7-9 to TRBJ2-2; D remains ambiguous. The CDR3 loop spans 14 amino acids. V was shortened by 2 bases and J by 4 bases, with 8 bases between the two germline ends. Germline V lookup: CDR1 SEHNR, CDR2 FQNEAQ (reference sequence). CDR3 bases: TGTGCCAGCAGCTTATCAGCCACCACCGGGGAGCTGTTTTTT. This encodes CASSLSATTGELFF.

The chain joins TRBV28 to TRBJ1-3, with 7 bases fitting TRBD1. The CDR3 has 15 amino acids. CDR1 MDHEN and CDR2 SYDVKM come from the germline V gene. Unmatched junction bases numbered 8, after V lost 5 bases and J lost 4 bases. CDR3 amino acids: CASSVDRVGGNTIYF. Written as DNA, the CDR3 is TGTGCCAGCAGTGTCGACAGGGTGGGAGGAAACACCATATATTTT.

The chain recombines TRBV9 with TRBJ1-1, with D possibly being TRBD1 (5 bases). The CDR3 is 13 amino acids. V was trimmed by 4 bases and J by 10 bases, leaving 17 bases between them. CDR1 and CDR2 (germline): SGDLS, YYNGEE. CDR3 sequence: CASSPPLPGTAFF. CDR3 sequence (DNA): TGTGCCAGCAGCCCCCCCCTCCCCGGGACAGCTTTCTTT.

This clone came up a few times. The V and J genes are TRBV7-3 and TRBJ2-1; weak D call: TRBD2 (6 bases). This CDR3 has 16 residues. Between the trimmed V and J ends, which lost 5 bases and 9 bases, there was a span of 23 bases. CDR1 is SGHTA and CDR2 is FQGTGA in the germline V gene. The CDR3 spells CASSPQLYGSPGEQFF. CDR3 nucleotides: TGTGCCAGCAGCCCACAATTATACGGGAGTCCGGGTGAGCAGTTCTTC.

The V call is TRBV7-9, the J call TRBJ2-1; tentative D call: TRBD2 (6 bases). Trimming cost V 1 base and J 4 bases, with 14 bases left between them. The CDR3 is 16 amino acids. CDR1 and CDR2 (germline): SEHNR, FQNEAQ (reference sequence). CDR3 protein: CASSLEGRGRYNEQFF. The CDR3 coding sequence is TGTGCCAGCAGCTTAGAGGGCCGGGGGAGGTACAATGAGCAGTTCTTC.

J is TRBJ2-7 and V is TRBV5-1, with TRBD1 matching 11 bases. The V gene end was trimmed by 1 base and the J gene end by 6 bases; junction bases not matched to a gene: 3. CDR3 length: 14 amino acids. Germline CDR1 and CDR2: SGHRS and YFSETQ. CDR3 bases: TGCGCCAGCAGCTTGAGCGGGACAGGGGGCGAGCAGTACTTC. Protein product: CASSLSGTGGEQYF.

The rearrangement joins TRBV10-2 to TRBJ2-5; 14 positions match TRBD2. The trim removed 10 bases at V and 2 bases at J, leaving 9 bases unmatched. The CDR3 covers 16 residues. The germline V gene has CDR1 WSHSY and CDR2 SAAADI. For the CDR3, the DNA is TGCGCCACCAAAAGGGGACTAGCGGGAGTGCAAGAGACCCAGTACTTC. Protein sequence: CATKRGLAGVQETQYF.

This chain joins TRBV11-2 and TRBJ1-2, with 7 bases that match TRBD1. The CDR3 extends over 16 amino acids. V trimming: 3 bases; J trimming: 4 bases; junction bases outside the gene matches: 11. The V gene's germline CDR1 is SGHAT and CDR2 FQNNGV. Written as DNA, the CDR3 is TGTGCCAGCAGCTTGATGACAGGGCCTGCAGTCTATGGCTACACCTTC. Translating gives CASSLMTGPAVYGYTF.

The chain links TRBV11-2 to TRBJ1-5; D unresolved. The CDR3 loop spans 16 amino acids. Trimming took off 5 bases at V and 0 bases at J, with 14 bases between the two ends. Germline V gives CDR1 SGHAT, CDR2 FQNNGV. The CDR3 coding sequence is TGTGCCAGCAGCCCCGGTCACATGAATAGCAATCAGCCCCAGCATTTT. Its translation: CASSPGHMNSNQPQHF.

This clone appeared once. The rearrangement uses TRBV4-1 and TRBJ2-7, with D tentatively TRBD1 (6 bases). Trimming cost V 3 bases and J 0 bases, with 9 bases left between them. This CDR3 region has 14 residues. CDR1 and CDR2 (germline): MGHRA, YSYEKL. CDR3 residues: CASSHGQLSYEQYF. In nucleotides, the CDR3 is TGCGCCAGCAGCCATGGACAGCTCTCCTACGAGCAGTACTTC.

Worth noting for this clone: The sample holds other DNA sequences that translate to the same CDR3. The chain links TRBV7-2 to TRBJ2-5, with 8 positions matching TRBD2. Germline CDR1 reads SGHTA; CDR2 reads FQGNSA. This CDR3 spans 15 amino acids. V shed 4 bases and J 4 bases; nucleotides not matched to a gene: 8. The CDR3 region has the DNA TGTGCCAGCAGCTCCAGTCGCGGGAGGATAGAGACCCAGTACTTC. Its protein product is CASSSSRGRIETQYF. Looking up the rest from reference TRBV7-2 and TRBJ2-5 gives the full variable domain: GAGVSQSPSNKVTEKGKDVELRCDPISGHTALYWYRQSLGQGLEFLIYFQGNSAPDKSGLPSDRFSAERTGGSVSTLTIQRTQQEDSAVYLCASSSSRGRIETQYFGPGTRLLVL.

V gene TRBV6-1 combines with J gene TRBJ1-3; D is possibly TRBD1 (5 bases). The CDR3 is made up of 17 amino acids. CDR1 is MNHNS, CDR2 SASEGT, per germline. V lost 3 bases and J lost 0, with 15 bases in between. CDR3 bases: TGTGCCAGCAGTGAGGGGACTCCATTCTTCTCTGGAAACACCATATATTTT. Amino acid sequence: CASSEGTPFFSGNTIYF.